Sequencing of this TCR beta chain was carried out in a study of control samples from healthy donors and cancer patients. This clone was observed a single time. Germline-derived CDR1 and CDR2 are LGHNA and YNFKEQ. The CDR3 is 14 amino acids. Trimming pared 0 bases from V and 0 bases from J, leaving 5 bases between. Profiling relied on immunoSEQ multiplex PCR, and the TCRdb table lists in-frame clones only, not all of them. The table has approximately 60,000 clones, 80% to 95% seen once. The sequenced sample was PBMCs. The chain carries TRBV4-2 and TRBJ1-1; unclear D gene. The receptor was derived from a young man with colorectal cancer. CDR3 DNA: TGTGCCAGCAGCCAAGAAAGGGTGAACACTGAAGCTTTCTTT. Translation gives CASSQERVNTEAFF.